This T cell receptor (beta chain) stems from a study of blood T cell repertoires in COVID-19. Overall study: Acute and convalescent COVID-19 specimens originated in the United States, Italy and Spain. Sample material is recorded as cDNA or gDNA derived from T cells, B-cell-depleted T cells, or PBMCs.

J gave up 6 bases and V 10 bases, and 6 bases lay outside the gene matches. Germline values: CDR1 LNHDA, CDR2 SQIVND (reference sequence). CDR3 length: 14 amino acids. Original handling: Amplification of reference gene primers was used by the study to estimate nucleated cell counts. Profiling relied on immunoSEQ multiplex PCR, and the TCRdb table lists in-frame clones only, not all of them. The DNA gave D and trimming, while V, J and clone size come from that table. The table lists some 96,000 clones, approximately 86% of them singletons. This clonotype originated in an elderly man with acute or convalescent COVID-19. This chain connects TRBV19 to TRBJ2-2; 12 bases are a match to TRBD2. The sequenced sample consisted of peripheral blood. CDR3 in amino acids: CATRLAGVAGELFF. The CDR3 nucleotides read TGTGCCACTCGACTAGCGGGAGTTGCCGGGGAGCTGTTTTTT.